The 13 T cell receptor beta chains below were found in one sample sequenced in a study of blood T cell repertoires in COVID-19. TCRdb's table, derived via immunoSEQ multiplex PCR, lists solely in-frame clones and lacks some. The data hold 150,000 to 200,000 clones, with about 86% observed a single time. The specimen was PBMCs or T cells enriched from blood (not recorded which). Receptor source: a woman in her forties in a cohort exposed to, infected with or recovered from COVID-19 (not recorded which).

The chain employs TRBV7-9 and TRBJ2-7, with D hard to call. The CDR3 covers 15 residues. V was trimmed by 4 bases and J by 3 bases, leaving 16 bases between them. In germline, CDR1 is SEHNR, CDR2 FQNEAQ (reference sequence). The CDR3: CASSSTRKQNYEQYF. The CDR3 DNA sequence: TGTGCCAGCAGCTCCACACGGAAACAGAACTACGAGCAGTACTTC.

This chain joins TRBV6-6 and TRBJ1-4, with a weak D call TRBD1 (6 bases). The CDR3 is 14 residues long. V lost 4 bases, J lost 5 bases, and 11 bases lay in between. Germline values: CDR1 MNHNY, CDR2 SVGAGI (reference sequence). The CDR3 region is CASSLQGSNEKLFF. CDR3 nucleotides: TGTGCCAGCAGTTTACAGGGTTCGAATGAAAAACTGTTTTTT.

For this clone: No DNA is shown, since the ends of the CDR3 on it are uncertain; the CDR3 is the one TCRdb lists. The V gene is TRBV5-1, the J gene TRBJ1-4; the table's D call, TRBD1, has no DNA check behind it. Germline V gene data show CDR1 as SGHRS and CDR2 as YFSETQ. From its first to its last residue, the CDR3 has 17 amino acids. CDR3 residues: CASSTGQGAVSEEKLFF.

The sample holds a few counts of this clone. V gene TRBV6-2 or TRBV6-3 combines with J gene TRBJ2-1; 10 positions agree with TRBD2. Germline-derived CDR1 and CDR2 are MNHEY and SVGEGT. CDR3 length equals 16 residues. J lost 2 bases, V lost 2 bases, and 3 bases had no gene match. The CDR3 nucleotides read TGTGCCAGCAGTTACGTCGGACTAGCGGCCTACAATGAGCAGTTCTTC. Residues: CASSYVGLAAYNEQFF.

This chain connects TRBV27 to TRBJ1-1; perhaps TRBD1 as D (5 bases). Per the germline V gene, CDR1 is MNHEY and CDR2 is SMNVEV (reference sequence). The CDR3 is made up of 13 amino acids. Trimming took 3 bases from V and 1 from J, leaving 6 bases between them. This chain's CDR3 is CASSFQGNTEAFF. As DNA, the CDR3 is TGTGCCAGCAGTTTTCAGGGGAACACTGAAGCTTTCTTT.

V and J are TRBV2 and TRBJ2-1; TRBD2 agrees at 7 bases. The CDR3 is 14 amino acids. Per germline, CDR1 SNHLY and CDR2 FYNNEI. The J segment lost 5 bases and the V segment lost 7 bases, leaving 8 bases of the junction unmatched. This CDR3 is CASIGGLADNEQFF. CDR3 coding DNA: TGTGCCAGCATCGGCGGGCTAGCGGACAATGAGCAGTTCTTC.

This clone has just one count. For the CDR3, the DNA is TGTGCCAGCAGCGTAGACGGGAGGGCCGCAGATACGCAGTATTTT. The encoded protein is CASSVDGRAADTQYF. The chain links TRBV9 to TRBJ2-3, with 8 nucleotides matching TRBD2. V shed 0 bases, J shed 4 bases, and the junction held 4 bases outside the gene matches. Germline loops: CDR1 SGDLS, CDR2 YYNGEE. This CDR3 is built from 15 residues. The complete variable domain, with remaining parts taken from reference TRBV9 and TRBJ2-3, reads DSGVTQTPKHLITATGQRVTLRCSPRSGDLSVYWYQQSLDQGLQFLIQYYNGEERAKGNILERFSAQQFPDLHSELNLSSLELGDSALYFCASSVDGRAADTQYFGPGTRLTVL.

V is TRBV25-1 and J is TRBJ1-3; perhaps TRBD1 as D (6 bases). Germline CDR1 and CDR2: MGHDK and SYGVNS. The CDR3 consists of 15 residues. V was cut by 2 bases and J by 4 bases, with 12 bases left in between. The CDR3 nucleotides read TGTGCCAGCAGTGAAACGACAGGTTCGGGAAACACCATATATTTT. Translating gives CASSETTGSGNTIYF.

J is TRBJ1-1 and V is TRBV6-5; the D is unclear. Germline V gene sequence: CDR1 MNHEY, CDR2 SVGAGI. CDR3 length: 13 amino acids. V dropped 5 bases and J dropped 4 bases, with 11 bases sitting between them. CDR3 sequence: CASSPREGTEAFF. The CDR3 DNA is TGTGCCAGCAGTCCACGGGAGGGCACTGAAGCTTTCTTT.

The chain's CDR3 is CASSQAQGGTEAFF. The CDR3 DNA is TGCGCCAGCAGCCAGGCTCAGGGGGGCACTGAAGCTTTCTTT. The chain recombines TRBV4-1 with TRBJ1-1, with 7 bases aligning to TRBD1. CDR3 size: 14 residues. V was pared by 3 bases and J by 4 bases, with 5 bases of the junction left unmatched. CDR1 is MGHRA and CDR2 is YSYEKL in the germline V gene.

This rearrangement joins TRBV5-1 to TRBJ1-3; D remains unclear. The V gene lost 7 bases and the J gene lost 4 bases, with 27 bases spanning the gap. CDR3 length: 18 amino acids. CDR1 and CDR2 (germline): SGHRS, YFSETQ. The CDR3 DNA sequence: TGCGCCAGCGAATTCTCTCTCTCGTTTGAGGAAGTGGGAAACACCATATATTTT. This gives the protein CASEFSLSFEEVGNTIYF.

The CDR3 protein is CASSYGSPTYEQYF. The CDR3 DNA is TGTGCCAGCAGCTACGGTTCACCTACCTACGAGCAGTACTTC. The chain uses TRBV5-4 and TRBJ2-7, with no clear D. The CDR3 runs to 14 residues. V shed 3 bases and J shed 2 bases, with 12 bases lying between them. The V gene's germline CDR1 is SGHNT and CDR2 YYREEE (reference sequence).

In this sample, this clone turned up once. This chain joins TRBV3-1 (or the pseudogene TRBV3-2) and TRBJ2-3; unclear D gene. CDR3 length: 15 residues. Germline V CDR1 and CDR2: LGHDT, YNNKEL (reference sequence). V lost 0 bases to trimming and J lost 4 bases, with 11 bases between them. CDR3 sequence: CASSQEFPAPDTQYF. The CDR3 DNA follows: TGTGCCAGCAGCCAAGAATTCCCCGCGCCAGATACGCAGTATTTT.